The 30 T cell receptor beta chains listed next were all sequenced from one sample in a study of prognosis after radiotherapy for stage I lung cancer. Two-round multiplex PCR amplified TCR beta CDR3 from genomic DNA. Amplification in first-round PCR relied on primers specific to each TRBV and TRBJ gene. One entry per CDR3 protein, called by TCRdb with MiXCR from the multiplex PCR reads. Seen here are approximately 30,000 distinct CDR3 sequences, around 30% observed once, and the top ten hold around 35%. Source: PBMCs, taken before or after stereotactic body radiation therapy (not recorded which). The receptors originated from a donor of 50 years or more with non-small cell lung cancer.

V is TRBV20-1 and J is TRBJ2-1, with D possibly being TRBD1 (5 bases). V lost 4 bases and J 8 bases, leaving 12 bases between the germline ends. This CDR3 is built from 12 residues. CDR1 and CDR2 from the germline V gene are DFQATT and SNEGSKA (reference sequence). CDR3 loop: CSATTVLDEQFF. As DNA, the CDR3 is TGCAGTGCTACGACAGTGTTGGATGAGCAGTTCTTC.

The table lists this clonotype with a few counts. A much larger clone is a single base away; this may be a read error. This sequence joins TRBV28 and TRBJ1-1; D is uncertain. CDR3 length: 13 amino acids. CDR1 is MDHEN, CDR2 SYDVKM, per germline. Trimming stripped 2 bases from V and 12 bases from J, with 16 bases between. The CDR3 spells CASSLNTKPETFF. CDR3 coding DNA: TGTGCCAGCAGTTTAAATACGAAACCAGAAACTTTCTTT. The entire variable domain, with the rest obtained from reference TRBV28 and TRBJ1-1, is as follows: DVKVTQSSRYLVKRTGEKVFLECVQDMDHENMFWYRQDPGLGLRLIYFSYDVKMKEKGDIPEGYSVSREKKERFSLILESASTNQTSMYLCASSLNTKPETFFGQGTRLTVV.

J is TRBJ2-7 and V is TRBV2, with TRBD2 identical over 8 bases. This CDR3 spans 16 amino acids. The germline V gene encodes CDR1 SNHLY and CDR2 FYNNEI. The junction had 18 bases not matched to a gene; V was cut back by 7 bases and J by 7 bases. The CDR3 region is CASITPGLAGGFEQYF. The CDR3 DNA is TGTGCCAGCATTACCCCAGGACTAGCTGGAGGCTTTGAGCAGTACTTC.

This clonotype showed up just a few times. This may be a read error: a much more frequent sequence differs by one nucleotide. V gene TRBV28 combines with J gene TRBJ1-1; 7 bases line up with TRBD1. V dropped 5 bases and J dropped 3; count of bases not matched to a gene: 15. Germline CDR1 and CDR2: MDHEN and SYDVKM. This CDR3 spans 17 amino acids. CDR3 residues: CASSPPLQGSKDTEAFF. The CDR3 DNA reads TGTGCCAGCAGTCCCCCCCTACAGGGGTCAAAGGACACTGAAGCTTTCTTT.

This clonotype showed up many times. V usage is TRBV15 and J usage is TRBJ1-4, with no clear D. V gave up 0 bases and J gave up 4 bases, with 9 bases separating them. CDR1 LNHNV and CDR2 YYDKDF come from the germline V gene (reference sequence). The CDR3 is made up of 15 amino acids. CDR3 sequence reads: CATSRDPGSNEKLFF. The CDR3, as DNA: TGTGCCACCAGCAGAGATCCAGGCAGTAATGAAAAACTGTTTTTT. Complete variable domain (other parts from reference TRBV15 and TRBJ1-4): DAMVIQNPRYQVTQFGKPVTLSCSQTLNHNVMYWYQQKSSQAPKLLFHYYDKDFNNEADTPDNFQSRRPNTSFCFLDIRSPGLGDTAMYLCATSRDPGSNEKLFFGSGTQLSVL.

The chain combines TRBV6-4 with TRBJ2-1; 9 positions match TRBD2. CDR3 length equals 16 residues. V gave up 3 bases and J gave up 0 bases; unmatched junction bases: 3. CDR1 MRHNA and CDR2 SNTAGT come from the germline V gene. The DNA of the CDR3 is TGTGCCAGCAGTGAAGCGGGAGGTACCTCCTACAATGAGCAGTTCTTC. It encodes CASSEAGGTSYNEQFF.

V is TRBV6-9 and J is TRBJ1-6; D not resolved. Germline CDR1 and CDR2: MNHGY and SVAAGI. The length of the CDR3 is 15 residues. The V end was cut by 4 bases, the J end by 16 bases, with 23 bases between. The CDR3 nucleotides are TGTGCCAGCAGTTTAAAGGGCCCTAAGAGCTCAACACTCCACTTT. It translates to CASSLKGPKSSTLHF.

The gene calls are TRBV2 and TRBJ2-2; D ambiguous. Trimming stripped 4 bases from V and 6 bases from J, with 6 bases between. Per germline, CDR1 SNHLY and CDR2 FYNNEI. The CDR3 contains 12 residues. The CDR3 loop is CASSVGAGELFF. CDR3 nucleotides: TGTGCCAGCAGTGTTGGGGCCGGGGAGCTGTTTTTT.

At least ten counts were recorded for this clonotype. Relative to the germline gene, one junction end is altered; a read error may explain this. This sequence joins TRBV7-9 and TRBJ2-3; 7 bases match TRBD2. Per germline, CDR1 SEHNR and CDR2 FQNEAQ (reference sequence). The CDR3 covers 12 residues. Written as DNA, the CDR3 is TGTGCCAGCAGCTTATTTCGGGAGGCTCCAAATTTT. Its translation: CASSLFREAPNF.

The V gene is TRBV2, the J gene TRBJ2-7; 11 bases map to TRBD2. V trimming: 6 bases; J trimming: 7 bases; junction bases outside the gene matches: 14. The CDR3 has 16 amino acids. Germline CDR1 reads SNHLY; CDR2 reads FYNNEI. CDR3 sequence (DNA): TGTGCCAGCAGCCATGGGGGGGGACTAGCGGTAGAAGAGCAGTACTTC. Translating it yields CASSHGGGLAVEEQYF.

A few counts support this clonotype. The chain links TRBV20-1 to TRBJ2-5; D remains ambiguous. The CDR3 has 14 amino acids. Germline V lookup: CDR1 DFQATT, CDR2 SNEGSKA (reference sequence). The V and J ends lost 3 bases and 2 bases respectively, with 13 bases between them. CDR3 nucleotides: TGCAGTGCTAGTGGCCCGACCGAACAAGAGACCCAGTACTTC. Amino acid sequence: CSASGPTEQETQYF.

This clonotype was counted at least ten times. V gene TRBV30 combines with J gene TRBJ2-3; the D gene is possibly TRBD1 (6 bases). Deletions cut 1 base from V and 2 bases from J, with 13 bases between. This CDR3 is built from 15 residues. CDR1 is GTSNPN and CDR2 is SVGIG in the germline V gene (reference sequence). The CDR3 protein is CAWSGHQGITDTQYF. The CDR3 bases are TGTGCCTGGAGTGGTCATCAGGGGATCACAGATACGCAGTATTTT.

About this clonotype itself: At one boundary the junction diverges from the germline segment, which might be a read error. The chain recombines TRBV6-1 with TRBJ1-2; D remains ambiguous. Germline V gene lookup returns CDR1 MNHNS and CDR2 SASEGT. The CDR3 is 14 residues long. Here the CDR3 reads CASSEGGAGYCYTF. DNA for the CDR3: TGTGCCAGCAGTGAAGGTGGAGCTGGCTATTGCTACACCTTC.

The gene calls are TRBV6-1 and TRBJ2-1, with 7 bases that match TRBD1. There are 13 residues in the CDR3. Trimming removed 3 bases from V and 7 bases from J; junction bases left unmatched: 3. Germline V gene data show CDR1 as MNHNS and CDR2 as SASEGT. The CDR3 loop reads CASSEGTVNEQFF. In DNA form, the CDR3 reads TGTGCCAGCAGTGAGGGGACAGTAAATGAGCAGTTCTTC.

In its sample, this clonotype was seen many times. In nucleotides, the CDR3 is TGTGCCAGCAGTGAATCGGGGAGGGAGACCCAGTACTTC. Amino acid sequence: CASSESGRETQYF. The gene calls are TRBV25-1 and TRBJ2-5; a weak D match, TRBD2 (6 bases). Per the germline V gene, CDR1 is MGHDK and CDR2 is SYGVNS. The CDR3 spans 13 residues. V shed 1 base and J shed 5 bases, with 8 bases lying between them.

This chain links TRBV6-2 or TRBV6-3 with TRBJ2-3; 11 bases agree with TRBD2. The CDR3 totals 16 residues. CDR1 MNHEY and CDR2 SVGEGT come from the germline V gene. Trimming removed 2 bases from V and 2 bases from J; junction bases left unmatched: 3. This chain's CDR3 is CASSYGLAGYTDTQYF. In DNA form, the CDR3 reads TGTGCCAGCAGTTACGGACTAGCGGGCTACACAGATACGCAGTATTTT.

There are many counts of this clonotype. The chain has TRBV7-9 and TRBJ2-1, with TRBD2 matching 9 bases. Germline assignment: CDR1 SEHNR and CDR2 FQNEAQ (reference sequence). This CDR3 contains 14 residues. The J segment lost 11 bases and the V segment lost 1 base, leaving 6 bases of the junction unmatched. The CDR3 sequence is CASSLGREGGQQFF. CDR3 bases: TGTGCCAGCAGCTTAGGGCGGGAGGGAGGTCAGCAGTTCTTC.

V and J are TRBV7-9 and TRBJ1-2, with a weak D call TRBD1 (6 bases). The CDR3 spans 17 residues. Trimming stripped 1 base from V and 6 bases from J, with 21 bases between. Looked up from germline, CDR1 is SEHNR and CDR2 is FQNEAQ (reference sequence). The DNA of the CDR3 is TGTGCCAGCAGCTTAGGGGTCGGGACATGGGGGAATAATGGCTACACCTTC. Translation gives CASSLGVGTWGNNGYTF.

Only one count was recorded for this clonotype. The rearrangement joins TRBV12-3 or TRBV12-4 to TRBJ1-1, with TRBD1 identical over 7 bases. The CDR3 is made up of 15 amino acids. V shed 4 bases and J 5 bases; nucleotides not matched to a gene: 10. DNA for the CDR3: TGTGCCAGCAGTTACGCCGGGACAGCGGGAACTGAAGCTTTCTTT. Its translation is CASSYAGTAGTEAFF.

This clonotype was found many times. CDR3 loop: CASTSGKTDSPYEQYF. The CDR3 DNA sequence: TGTGCCAGCACCAGCGGGAAAACGGACAGCCCCTACGAGCAGTACTTC. The V gene is TRBV7-9, the J gene TRBJ2-7; perhaps TRBD2 as D (7 bases). The CDR3 loop spans 16 amino acids. The germline CDR1 and CDR2 sequences are SEHNR and FQNEAQ (reference sequence). Deletions cut 7 bases from V and 2 bases from J, with 21 bases between.

Only one count was recorded for this clonotype. Given a much more abundant clone one base away, this may be a read error. The rearrangement joins TRBV5-6 to TRBJ2-5; tentatively, D is TRBD1 (5 bases). The CDR3 is made up of 14 amino acids. The V and J ends lost 3 bases and 4 bases respectively, with 13 bases between them. Germline V gene sequence: CDR1 SGHDT, CDR2 YYEEEE. The CDR3 DNA reads as TGTGCCAGCAGCTCGTCAGGGTTGGTAGAGACCCAGTACTTC. It is translated as CASSSSGLVETQYF.

The V and J genes are TRBV5-6 and TRBJ2-5; 11 bases align to TRBD2. The CDR3 length is 14 residues. Germline loops: CDR1 SGHDT, CDR2 YYEEEE. V was clipped by 1 base and J by 4 bases; unmatched bases: 0. This CDR3 reads CASSLTSGRETQYF. CDR3 sequence (DNA): TGTGCCAGCAGCTTGACTAGCGGGAGAGAGACCCAGTACTTC. Using reference TRBV5-6 and TRBJ2-5 for the parts outside the CDR3, the full variable domain is DAGVTQSPTHLIKTRGQQVTLRCSPKSGHDTVSWYQQALGQGPQFIFQYYEEEERQRGNFPDRFSGHQFPNYSSELNVNALLLGDSALYLCASSLTSGRETQYFGPGTRLLVL.

This clonotype appeared many times. The CDR3 DNA is TGTGCCAGCAGTTTCCGGGGGAATGAAAAACTGTTTTTT. Translating it yields CASSFRGNEKLFF. The chain links TRBV12-3 or TRBV12-4 to TRBJ1-4; a possible D gene is TRBD1 (5 bases). This CDR3 has 13 amino acids. Trimming cost V 3 bases and J 5 bases, with 7 bases left between them.

J is TRBJ2-7 and V is TRBV6-1; D gene unclear. Germline CDR1 and CDR2: MNHNS and SASEGT. Trimming left V 3 bases short and J 3 bases short, with 3 bases between. The CDR3 sequence is 11 residues long. The CDR3 region is CASSEGYEQYF. The CDR3 nucleotides are TGTGCCAGCAGTGAGGGCTACGAGCAGTACTTC.

Note on this clonotype: It may be a read error: a sequence one base away is much more abundant. The CDR3 nucleotides read TGCGCCAGCAGGACAGACGGCCTCTCCTACGAGCAGTACTTC. It is translated as CASRTDGLSYEQYF. The genes are TRBV10-2 and TRBJ2-7; D is possibly TRBD1 (5 bases). This CDR3 spans 14 amino acids. V lost 6 bases and J lost 0, with 12 bases in between. The V gene's germline CDR1 is WSHSY and CDR2 SAAADI.

This clonotype was counted ten times or more. This chain uses TRBV11-2 with TRBJ2-3; 10 bases are a match to TRBD2. This CDR3 region has 16 residues. Per germline, CDR1 SGHAT and CDR2 FQNNGV. The J segment lost 3 bases and the V segment lost 0 bases, leaving 3 bases of the junction unmatched. The CDR3 protein is CASSLEAGGPTDTQYF. CDR3 bases: TGTGCCAGCAGCTTAGAAGCGGGAGGGCCAACAGATACGCAGTATTTT.

This clonotype was observed at least ten times. V usage is TRBV19 and J usage is TRBJ1-1; D is ambiguous. There are 12 residues in the CDR3. The V gene lost 2 bases and the J gene lost 7 bases, with 8 bases spanning the gap. CDR1 and CDR2 from the germline V gene are LNHDA and SQIVND (reference sequence). CDR3 loop: CASSILGIEAFF. Written as DNA, the CDR3 is TGTGCCAGTAGTATATTGGGTATTGAAGCTTTCTTT.

The sample holds many counts of this clonotype. The chain recombines TRBV18 with TRBJ2-2; D remains ambiguous. Germline V lookup: CDR1 KGHSH, CDR2 LQKENI. V was clipped by 3 bases and J by 3 bases, with 8 bases between them. This CDR3 contains 14 residues. The CDR3 DNA reads as TGTGCCAGCTCACCTAACGTTGACACCGGGGAGCTGTTTTTT. As protein: CASSPNVDTGELFF.

In the case of this clonotype: A much larger clone lies one base from this, so it may be a read error. The CDR3 here is CSPWGRDTQYF. As DNA, the CDR3 is TGCAGCCCGTGGGGCAGAGATACGCAGTATTTT. This chain uses TRBV20-1 with TRBJ2-3, with D possibly being TRBD1 (5 bases). The CDR3 length is 11 residues. Germline V gene sequence: CDR1 DFQATT, CDR2 SNEGSKA (reference sequence).

With respect to this clonotype: This may come from a read error, since a much larger clone is one base off. This chain connects TRBV20-1 to TRBJ2-1; TRBD2 matches at 10 bases. Germline assignment: CDR1 DFQATT and CDR2 SNEGSKA (reference sequence). This CDR3 is 16 amino acids long. The CDR3: CSDRDGLAGVRNEQFF. CDR3 nucleotide sequence: TGCAGTGATAGAGATGGTCTAGCGGGAGTGCGCAATGAGCAGTTCTTC.